This record looks at one TCR beta chain sequence and its context. The method was immunoSEQ multiplex PCR; TCRdb's version includes in-frame clones alone and lacks a portion of them. The sample includes about 330,000 clones, approximately 88% of them seen just once. With 7 bases clipped from V and 1 base from J, the junction kept 6 bases outside the gene matches. The CDR3 consists of 15 residues. CDR1 SQVTM and CDR2 ANQGSEA come from the germline V gene. The data were obtained in a study of blood T cell repertoires in COVID-19. Study-level information: Nucleic acid was either cDNA or gDNA, and it came from T cells, B-cell-depleted T cells, or PBMCs.

V and J are TRBV29-1 and TRBJ2-3; 12 bases match TRBD2. Sequenced material: PBMCs or T cells enriched from blood (not recorded which). The clonotype comes from a man aged 25 to 40 who had recovered from COVID-19. CDR3 DNA sequence: TGCAGCGACTTGGGACTAGCGGGTGGCACAGATACGCAGTATTTT. Translation gives CSDLGLAGGTDTQYF.